This entry lists 30 T cell receptor beta chains sequenced from one sample in a study of identical twins (dated by TCRdb to about 2016). The method behind the library was 5' RACE. TCRdb names Illumina HiSeq 2000 as the instrument used. TCRdb cleaned the public reads at Q25 with fastp, built clones with MiXCR and kept in-frame beta chains. Rows are combined by CDR3 protein, so each entry shows the most common genes and DNA. Here the sample has 550,000 to 800,000 distinct CDR3 sequences; under 8.5% occur a single time. The ten largest account for 1.5% to 2% of the sample. These data were likewise used in another study, on yellow fever vaccine responses in identical twins.

What was sequenced was PBMCs. These receptors were taken from a woman in her late teens or twenties in good health.

The genes are TRBV5-1 and TRBJ2-3, with a tentative D call TRBD2 (5 bases). Trimming removed 3 bases from V and 1 base from J, with 15 bases in between. CDR3 length: 16 amino acids. Germline V gene sequence: CDR1 SGHRS, CDR2 YFSETQ. CDR3 sequence reads: CASSSQSGAGTDTQYF. CDR3 bases: TGCGCCAGCAGCTCCCAGAGCGGAGCAGGCACAGATACGCAGTATTTT.

This clonotype was observed a handful of times. The V and J genes are TRBV15 and TRBJ2-3, with D maybe TRBD1 (6 bases). The CDR3 length is 15 residues. Between the trimmed V and J ends, which lost 5 bases and 3 bases, there was a span of 15 bases. Germline CDR1 reads LNHNV; CDR2 reads YYDKDF (reference sequence). The CDR3 is CATSPRLRGTDTQYF. CDR3 in DNA: TGTGCCACCAGCCCCCGCCTCAGGGGTACAGATACGCAGTATTTT.

This clonotype occurred a few times. This sequence joins TRBV20-1 and TRBJ2-5, with D tentatively TRBD1 (5 bases). The CDR3 sequence is 15 residues long. CDR1 is DFQATT and CDR2 is SNEGSKA in the germline V gene (reference sequence). V was shortened by 6 bases and J by 5 bases, with 22 bases between the two germline ends. This CDR3 reads CSAIGQGSTPETQYF. The CDR3 DNA sequence: TGCAGTGCCATAGGCCAGGGAAGTACGCCGGAGACCCAGTACTTC.

The gene calls are TRBV20-1 and TRBJ2-5; TRBD2 agrees at 12 bases. Trimming took 3 bases from V and 2 from J; bases not matched to a gene: 10. The CDR3 contains 17 residues. Per germline, CDR1 DFQATT and CDR2 SNEGSKA (reference sequence). The CDR3 nucleotides are TGCAGTGCTAGTTGGTCGACTAGCGGGGGTAGACAAGAGACCCAGTACTTC. The encoded protein is CSASWSTSGGRQETQYF.

This clonotype was counted only a few times. V and J are TRBV28 and TRBJ2-1; TRBD2 aligns across 9 bases. The CDR3 contains 16 residues. The V gene's germline CDR1 is MDHEN and CDR2 SYDVKM. The V and J ends lost 4 bases and 4 bases, in that order; junction bases with no gene match: 8. CDR3 residues: CASSSLAGVPYNEQFF. The CDR3 nucleotides are TGTGCCAGCAGTTCGTTAGCGGGAGTCCCGTACAATGAGCAGTTCTTC.

This clonotype was counted many times. The chain joins TRBV5-1 to TRBJ1-6; 7 bases agree with TRBD1. The V segment lost 4 bases and the J segment 9 bases; nucleotides outside the gene matches: 7. Germline CDR1 and CDR2: SGHRS and YFSETQ. The CDR3 is 14 residues long. The CDR3 region has the DNA TGCGCCAGCAGCCCCGGGACAGCCACTTCACCCCTCCACTTT. It is translated as CASSPGTATSPLHF.

The table lists this clonotype with many counts. The V gene is TRBV6-1, the J gene TRBJ2-7, with TRBD2 as a possible D gene (5 bases). Germline values: CDR1 MNHNS, CDR2 SASEGT. Trimming removed 6 bases from V and 7 bases from J, with 16 bases in between. The CDR3 totals 13 residues. The CDR3: CASSGPPRGEQYF. For the CDR3, the DNA is TGTGCCAGCAGCGGACCCCCCCGAGGGGAGCAGTACTTC.

The chain combines TRBV10-3 with TRBJ2-3, with 10 bases identical to TRBD2. The germline gives CDR1 ENHRY, CDR2 SYGVKD. J gave up 2 bases and V 7 bases, and 6 bases lay outside the gene matches. CDR3 length: 15 residues. The CDR3 DNA reads TGTGCCATCACCCCACTAGCGGGGCACACAGATACGCAGTATTTT. The encoded protein is CAITPLAGHTDTQYF.

This clonotype turned up a few times. The chain carries TRBV12-3 or TRBV12-4 and TRBJ2-1; D is perhaps TRBD2 (6 bases). Trimming removed 7 bases from V and 10 bases from J, with 23 bases in between. CDR3 length: 15 residues. The CDR3 is CASTFGSLRKMEQFF. DNA for the CDR3: TGTGCCAGCACCTTCGGGAGTCTTAGGAAGATGGAGCAGTTCTTC.

The genes are TRBV11-2 and TRBJ1-1; 8 positions agree with TRBD1. Germline-derived CDR1 and CDR2 are SGHAT and FQNNGV. The CDR3 runs 15 residues. The V and J ends lost 5 bases and 0 bases, in that order; junction bases with no gene match: 5. Here the CDR3 reads CASSKRTGMNTEAFF. CDR3 bases: TGTGCCAGCAGCAAACGGACAGGGATGAACACTGAAGCTTTCTTT.

This clonotype occurred many times. The chain recombines TRBV5-1 with TRBJ1-5; D gene unclear. Looked up from germline, CDR1 is SGHRS and CDR2 is YFSETQ. V lost 4 bases, J lost 9 bases, and 14 bases lay in between. CDR3 size: 13 residues. The CDR3 loop reads CASSGGMGGPQHF. The CDR3 DNA follows: TGCGCCAGCAGCGGCGGGATGGGCGGGCCCCAGCATTTT.

In this sample, this clonotype turned up many times. The chain couples TRBV5-1 to TRBJ2-3; TRBD2 agrees at 14 bases. The CDR3 is 16 amino acids. CDR1 is SGHRS and CDR2 is YFSETQ in the germline V gene. Trimming removed 3 bases from V and 2 bases from J; junction bases left unmatched: 2. The CDR3 nucleotides read TGCGCCAGCAGCTGGACTAGCGGGGGGTTCACAGATACGCAGTATTTT. Protein sequence: CASSWTSGGFTDTQYF.

In this sample, this clonotype turned up many times. The chain employs TRBV12-3 or TRBV12-4 and TRBJ1-5; D not resolved. The V end was cut by 3 bases, the J end by 3 bases, with 12 bases between. The length of the CDR3 is 15 residues. CDR3 bases: TGTGCCAGCAGTTTGTGGGCGACTATCAATCAGCCCCAGCATTTT. Amino acids: CASSLWATINQPQHF.

This clonotype was counted at least ten times. This rearrangement joins TRBV28 to TRBJ2-3, with 10 bases fitting TRBD1. V dropped 5 bases and J dropped 5; count of bases not matched to a gene: 1. The V gene's germline CDR1 is MDHEN and CDR2 SYDVKM. This CDR3 is 13 amino acids long. The CDR3 DNA reads TGTGCCAGCAGTAGGGACAGGGGAGATACGCAGTATTTT. Translation: CASSRDRGDTQYF.

This clonotype appeared many times. The chain couples TRBV4-2 to TRBJ2-2; D call uncertain. Germline V gene data show CDR1 as LGHNA and CDR2 as YNFKEQ. This CDR3 has 13 residues. Deletions cut 5 bases from V and 8 bases from J, with 12 bases between. The CDR3 loop is CASSETITGELFF. The CDR3 DNA sequence: TGTGCCAGCAGCGAGACGATAACGGGGGAGCTGTTTTTT.

The rearrangement joins TRBV28 to TRBJ2-2, with 7 bases that match TRBD1. This CDR3 region has 18 residues. Germline CDR1 is MDHEN and CDR2 is SYDVKM. V lost 7 bases, J lost 4 bases, and 18 bases stayed unmatched. The CDR3 DNA sequence: TGTGCCAGCAACCCGGGGCAGGGGGTAATCAGAGGCACCGGGGAGCTGTTTTTT. It codes for CASNPGQGVIRGTGELFF.

This clonotype was recorded a few times. This chain joins TRBV12-3 or TRBV12-4 and TRBJ2-1; TRBD1 might be the D (6 bases). The V end was cut by 3 bases, the J end by 13 bases, with 10 bases between. This CDR3 has 11 residues. DNA for the CDR3: TGTGCCAGCAGTTTGGGGACATTACAGTTCTTC. It yields the protein CASSLGTLQFF.

There are a few counts of this clonotype. The rearrangement links TRBV5-5 to TRBJ2-1, with D unclear. Germline CDR1 and CDR2: SGHKS and YYEKEE (reference sequence). V lost 5 bases and J 0 bases, leaving 18 bases between the germline ends. This CDR3 contains 17 residues. CDR3 sequence: CASSFFLVADSYNEQFF. CDR3 sequence (DNA): TGTGCCAGCAGTTTTTTTTTAGTCGCCGACTCCTACAATGAGCAGTTCTTC.

The chain uses TRBV29-1 and TRBJ2-7; 10 positions agree with TRBD1. Germline trimming cut 7 bases from V and 3 bases from J; bases unmatched to any gene: 18. CDR1 and CDR2 (germline): SQVTM, ANQGSEA. CDR3 size: 17 residues. The CDR3 coding sequence is TGCAGCGCCCTCAAATGGGTTCGGGACAGGGGTCGCTACGAGCAGTACTTC. This translates into CSALKWVRDRGRYEQYF.

This clonotype was detected a few times. This chain joins TRBV20-1 and TRBJ2-3; 9 bases map to TRBD2. With 1 base clipped from V and 0 bases from J, the junction kept 20 bases outside the gene matches. CDR1 and CDR2 (germline): DFQATT, SNEGSKA (reference sequence). This CDR3 spans 21 amino acids. As DNA, the CDR3 is TGCAGTGCTAGAGTCGCAGGGTACAACTCTAGCGGGATCTTCAGCACAGATACGCAGTATTTT. Amino acid sequence: CSARVAGYNSSGIFSTDTQYF.

This clonotype was seen repeatedly, ten times or more. This chain joins TRBV12-3 or TRBV12-4 and TRBJ1-2; possible D gene TRBD1, 6 bases. The length of the CDR3 is 15 residues. V lost 5 bases to trimming and J lost 4 bases, with 17 bases between them. DNA for the CDR3: TGTGCCAGCAGTCGACATTCGGACAGCCTCTATGGCTACACCTTC. Protein: CASSRHSDSLYGYTF.

This clonotype has ten or more counts. This chain joins TRBV11-2 and TRBJ1-4; D is undetermined. V was pared by 3 bases and J by 8 bases, with 10 bases between. The CDR3 runs to 13 residues. In germline, CDR1 is SGHAT, CDR2 FQNNGV. This chain's CDR3 is CASSFSVAEKLFF. The CDR3 DNA is TGTGCCAGCAGCTTTTCCGTAGCGGAAAAACTGTTTTTT.

V and J are TRBV9 and TRBJ2-1; 7 nucleotides agree with TRBD2. V was clipped by 0 bases and J by 6 bases; unmatched bases: 6. CDR1 is SGDLS, CDR2 YYNGEE, per germline. This CDR3 has 15 residues. CDR3: CASSVGWGGGNEQFF. For the CDR3, the DNA is TGTGCCAGCAGCGTAGGATGGGGGGGGGGCAATGAGCAGTTCTTC. The full variable domain, completed using reference TRBV9 and TRBJ2-1, is DSGVTQTPKHLITATGQRVTLRCSPRSGDLSVYWYQQSLDQGLQFLIQYYNGEERAKGNILERFSAQQFPDLHSELNLSSLELGDSALYFCASSVGWGGGNEQFFGPGTRLTVL.

Many counts were recorded for this clonotype. The CDR3 DNA follows: TGCGCCAGCAGCCAAGATCCGTGGACACCAAGCACAGATACGCAGTATTTT. This codes for CASSQDPWTPSTDTQYF. The chain links TRBV4-1 to TRBJ2-3; possibly TRBD1 for D (5 bases). Trimming removed 0 bases from V and 0 bases from J, with 13 bases in between. The length of the CDR3 is 17 residues. Germline V gives CDR1 MGHRA, CDR2 YSYEKL.

This clonotype has just a few counts. The V gene is TRBV12-3 or TRBV12-4, the J gene TRBJ1-5; a possible D gene is TRBD1 (5 bases). Trimming took off 7 bases at V and 9 bases at J, with 10 bases between the two ends. The CDR3 is made up of 11 amino acids. CDR3 sequence reads: CASTGFGPQHF. CDR3 nucleotide sequence: TGTGCCAGCACAGGGTTCGGGCCCCAGCATTTT.

This clonotype occurred many times. This rearrangement joins TRBV12-3 or TRBV12-4 to TRBJ1-1, with 7 bases lining up with TRBD1. There are 12 residues in the CDR3. J gave up 11 bases and V 8 bases, and 11 bases lay outside the gene matches. As DNA, the CDR3 is TGTGCCAGCGGCGCACAGGGGTTTGACGCTTTCTTT. It specifies CASGAQGFDAFF.

This clonotype has just a few counts. The gene calls are TRBV6-2 or TRBV6-3 and TRBJ2-1, with 9 bases fitting TRBD2. The CDR3 is made up of 16 amino acids. Germline CDR1 reads MNHEY; CDR2 reads SVGEGT. The trim removed 4 bases at V and 4 bases at J, leaving 8 bases unmatched. Here the CDR3 DNA reads TGTGCCAGCAGTTCCCACCGACTAGCGGTATACAATGAGCAGTTCTTC. Its translation: CASSSHRLAVYNEQFF.

The sample holds a few counts of this clonotype. The chain links TRBV5-1 to TRBJ1-1; TRBD1 is a possible D gene (5 bases). Looked up from germline, CDR1 is SGHRS and CDR2 is YFSETQ. Trimming took off 4 bases at V and 4 bases at J, with 14 bases between the two ends. The CDR3 contains 14 residues. DNA for the CDR3: TGCGCCAGCAGCAGGCCTGGGACGGCCACTGAAGCTTTCTTT. Translating it yields CASSRPGTATEAFF.

The chain employs TRBV12-3 or TRBV12-4 and TRBJ2-7, with 11 nucleotides matching TRBD2. The CDR3 is 18 amino acids. The junction had 11 bases not matched to a gene; V was cut back by 1 base and J by 3 bases. The CDR3 here is CASSLVAGGEGTFYEQYF. DNA of the CDR3: TGTGCCAGCAGTTTAGTAGCGGGAGGGGAGGGGACCTTCTACGAGCAGTACTTC.

Turning to this clonotype: Relative to the germline gene, one junction end is altered; a read error may explain this. The chain employs TRBV10-3 and TRBJ1-1; D unresolved. The CDR3 spans 12 residues. Germline V CDR1 and CDR2: ENHRY, SYGVKD. CDR3 nucleotides: TGTGCCATCAGTGGCACGAACACTGAAACTTTCTTT. Encoded protein: CAISGTNTETFF.